This TCR beta chain was obtained from a study of T cells in Graves' hyperthyroidism and ophthalmopathy. Study-wide background: The initial diagnosis was the point when peripheral blood was collected, ahead of any treatment.

Researchers barred patients who had uncontrolled infection, other autoimmune disease, pregnancy or lactation. RNA transcripts provided the source from which TCR beta CDR3 regions were amplified. First-round RT-PCR of the TCR CDR3 relied on the HTBI primer set. TCRdb fed the multiplex PCR reads into MiXCR, producing one record per CDR3 protein. The top ten clones hold 14% of a sample with hundreds of thousands of distinct CDR3 sequences, 15% to 19% of them seen once. The CDR3 has 16 amino acids. V was clipped by 6 bases and J by 7 bases; unmatched bases: 16. Germline V gene data show CDR1 as SQVTM and CDR2 as ANQGSEA.

The chain couples TRBV29-1 to TRBJ1-1; 11 bases are shared with TRBD1. The source of this sequence is a woman under 30 with Graves' hyperthyroidism. Sequencing was done on a sample of blood. The CDR3 loop is CSVKGRTGGLEGEAFF. DNA of the CDR3: TGCAGCGTGAAGGGTCGGACAGGGGGCTTAGAGGGTGAAGCTTTCTTT. Full variable domain (outside the CDR3, taken from reference TRBV29-1 and TRBJ1-1): SAVISQKPSRDICQRGTSLTIQCQVDSQVTMMFWYRQQPGQSLTLIATANQGSEATYESGFVIDKFPISRPNLTFSTLTVSNMSPEDSSIYLCSVKGRTGGLEGEAFFGQGTRLTVV.